The 30 T cell receptor beta chains presented below share a single source sample, sequenced in a study of Ad26.COV2.S vaccination and SARS-CoV-2 variants. Some clones are missing from TCRdb's copy, which holds only in-frame ones; the method was immunoSEQ multiplex PCR. The sample lists 350,000 to 500,000 clones, roughly 87% seen once, with approximately 4.3% in the top ten. Treatment defined: some 19 received Ad26.COV2.S at low or high dose, single or two shots; about 5 received placebo; per-sample allocation not given. The samples were gathered on day 63 after the first injection of vaccine or placebo. The specimen comprised peripheral blood, sampled in a trial of Ad26.COV2.S vaccine versus placebo. These TCRs come from a person between 18 and 65 years old who received the Ad26.COV2.S COVID-19 vaccine or a placebo.

The chain recombines TRBV5-8 with TRBJ2-7; D gene unclear. CDR1 is SGHTS and CDR2 is YDEGEE in the germline V gene. The CDR3 is 11 amino acids. The ends were cut back, 4 bases at V and 6 bases at J, with 8 bases in the middle. CDR3 nucleotide sequence: TGTGCCAGCAGCCCAAGCTCCGAGCAGTACTTC. This encodes CASSPSSEQYF.

CDR3 protein: CASSLDWSGGANVLTF. CDR3 nucleotide sequence: TGTGCCAGCAGTCTGGACTGGTCCGGTGGGGCCAACGTCCTGACTTTC. V and J are TRBV27 and TRBJ2-6; the D gene is possibly TRBD2 (5 bases). There are 16 residues in the CDR3. CDR1 is MNHEY, CDR2 SMNVEV, per germline (reference sequence). The V and J ends lost 5 bases and 3 bases respectively, with 14 bases between them.

This clone was detected a few times. The rearrangement links TRBV3-1 (or the pseudogene TRBV3-2) to TRBJ1-2, with D unresolved. There are 13 residues in the CDR3. Germline V gives CDR1 LGHDT, CDR2 YNNKEL (reference sequence). V was cut by 1 base and J by 2 bases, with 5 bases left in between. The CDR3 DNA sequence: TGTGCCAGCAGCCAAGGCCAGAACTATGGCTACACCTTC. Encoded protein: CASSQGQNYGYTF.

V usage is TRBV7-9 and J usage is TRBJ2-5, with D uncertain. The germline V gene has CDR1 SEHNR and CDR2 FQNEAQ (reference sequence). Trimming pared 5 bases from V and 1 base from J, leaving 14 bases between. There are 15 residues in the CDR3. CDR3 protein: CASSPRYNIQETQYF. As DNA, the CDR3 is TGTGCCAGCAGCCCTCGTTATAACATCCAAGAGACCCAGTACTTC.

CDR3 bases: TGCGCCAGCAGCTTACAGGGTTCAGACGCCGGGGAGCTGTTTTTT. This encodes CASSLQGSDAGELFF. The chain combines TRBV5-1 with TRBJ2-2, with a weak D call TRBD1 (6 bases). Deletions cut 2 bases from V and 6 bases from J, with 14 bases between. Germline values: CDR1 SGHRS, CDR2 YFSETQ. The CDR3 is 15 residues long. Complete variable domain (other parts from reference TRBV5-1 and TRBJ2-2): KAGVTQTPRYLIKTRGQQVTLSCSPISGHRSVSWYQQTPGQGLQFLFEYFSETQRNKGNFPGRFSGRQFSNSRSEMNVSTLELGDSALYLCASSLQGSDAGELFFGEGSRLTVL.

V and J are TRBV4-3 and TRBJ2-1; a possible D gene is TRBD2 (5 bases). The CDR3 runs 16 residues. Germline V gene lookup returns CDR1 LGHNA and CDR2 YSLEER. Trimming took off 0 bases at V and 6 bases at J, with 15 bases between the two ends. CDR3 DNA: TGCGCCAGCAGCCAAGAGTCGACCTTTGGAGGCAATGAGCAGTTCTTC. Its translation: CASSQESTFGGNEQFF.

The rearrangement joins TRBV9 to TRBJ1-3, with D unresolved. Germline V lookup: CDR1 SGDLS, CDR2 YYNGEE. The CDR3 extends over 17 amino acids. V lost 3 bases to trimming and J lost 3 bases, with 19 bases between them. The CDR3 coding sequence is TGTGCCAGCAGCGCGAACCCTAGGACCTCGGGTGGAAACACCATATATTTT. This codes for CASSANPRTSGGNTIYF.

The genes are TRBV18 and TRBJ2-4; 10 positions agree with TRBD2. Germline loops: CDR1 KGHSH, CDR2 LQKENI. J lost 2 bases, V lost 1 base, and 11 bases had no gene match. This CDR3 spans 19 amino acids. CDR3: CASSPLVAGGLNTKNIQYF. The CDR3 DNA reads TGTGCCAGCTCACCACTGGTAGCGGGAGGTCTTAACACCAAAAACATTCAGTACTTC.

This clone showed up just once. The V gene is TRBV27, the J gene TRBJ2-5; possible D gene TRBD2, 6 bases. The V end lost 3 bases, the J end lost 2 bases, and 16 bases lay between the germline ends. The CDR3 length is 16 residues. Germline CDR1 MNHEY, CDR2 SMNVEV (reference sequence). The CDR3 loop is CASSFLSGLTQETQYF. The CDR3 nucleotides are TGTGCCAGCAGTTTTTTGTCGGGACTTACACAAGAGACCCAGTACTTC.

V is TRBV29-1 and J is TRBJ1-2; 8 nucleotides align to TRBD1. This CDR3 has 12 residues. V shed 5 bases, J shed 4 bases, and the junction held 3 bases outside the gene matches. Germline CDR1 SQVTM, CDR2 ANQGSEA. In DNA, the CDR3 is TGCAGCGTTAGGGACAGGAGCTATGGCTACACCTTC. This codes for CSVRDRSYGYTF.

The chain employs TRBV4-2 and TRBJ2-2, with TRBD1 matching 7 bases. Looked up from germline, CDR1 is LGHNA and CDR2 is YNFKEQ. V lost 1 base, J lost 5 bases, and 4 bases stayed unmatched. The CDR3 is 15 amino acids. The DNA for the CDR3 is TGTGCCAGCAGCCAAGGGGGGACAGCAACCGGGGAGCTGTTTTTT. Translating it yields CASSQGGTATGELFF.

The V call is TRBV14, the J call TRBJ2-7; 8 positions agree with TRBD2. Germline V gene lookup returns CDR1 SGHDN and CDR2 FVKESK. Losses at the gene ends were 4 bases for V and 5 bases for J; bases not matched to a gene: 4. The CDR3 totals 13 residues. The DNA of the CDR3 is TGTGCCAGCAGCCCTAGCGGGTCTGACGAGCAGTACTTC. It translates to CASSPSGSDEQYF.

The chain recombines TRBV28 with TRBJ2-3; 7 positions agree with TRBD1. Germline lookup yields CDR1 MDHEN and CDR2 SYDVKM. This CDR3 contains 15 residues. The ends lost 3 bases at V and 2 bases at J; junction bases unmatched: 5. CDR3 protein: CASSFITGDTDTQYF. Here the CDR3 DNA reads TGTGCCAGCAGTTTTATCACAGGGGACACAGATACGCAGTATTTT.

The chain uses TRBV7-3 and TRBJ2-7, with 7 bases matching TRBD1. The CDR3 runs to 22 residues. Germline CDR1 is SGHTA and CDR2 is FQGTGA. The V segment lost 4 bases and the J segment 3 bases; nucleotides outside the gene matches: 30. CDR3 DNA sequence: TGTGCCAGCAGCTCCCTATTGTTTTCGGGACAGCCACGATACTTATGCTACTACGAGCAGTACTTC. This gives the protein CASSSLLFSGQPRYLCYYEQYF.

The chain combines TRBV28 with TRBJ1-3; 11 bases align to TRBD1. Germline CDR1 reads MDHEN; CDR2 reads SYDVKM. The CDR3 runs 13 residues. After removal of 11 bases from V and 2 bases from J, the junction contained 2 bases not matched to a gene. The CDR3 nucleotides read TGTGCCGGACAGGGGGCGACTGGAAACACCATATATTTT. Translating gives CAGQGATGNTIYF.

The rearrangement links TRBV7-9 to TRBJ2-7, with 14 nucleotides matching TRBD2. Trimming cost V 1 base and J 5 bases; bases outside gene matches: 7. CDR3 length equals 17 residues. Germline CDR1 is SEHNR and CDR2 is FQNEAQ (reference sequence). CDR3 protein: CASSLGGLAGVRHEQYF. Here the CDR3 DNA reads TGTGCCAGCAGCTTAGGGGGACTAGCGGGAGTGCGCCACGAGCAGTACTTC.

V is TRBV27 and J is TRBJ2-7; tentatively, D is TRBD1 (5 bases). The CDR3 contains 17 residues. The germline gives CDR1 MNHEY, CDR2 SMNVEV (reference sequence). V shed 4 bases and J shed 2 bases, with 21 bases lying between them. CDR3 in DNA: TGTGCCAGCAGTTGGACACACCCTCGGAGTATCCCCTACGAGCAGTACTTC. It yields the protein CASSWTHPRSIPYEQYF.

The chain has TRBV9 and TRBJ2-7; D gene unclear. The CDR3 is made up of 14 amino acids. Germline loops: CDR1 SGDLS, CDR2 YYNGEE. Trimming cost V 1 base and J 4 bases, with 12 bases left between them. Here the CDR3 DNA reads TGTGCCAGCAGCGTAACCGCTTCGGGTTACGAGCAGTACTTC. Its protein product is CASSVTASGYEQYF. Using reference TRBV9 and TRBJ2-7 for the parts outside the CDR3, the full variable domain is DSGVTQTPKHLITATGQRVTLRCSPRSGDLSVYWYQQSLDQGLQFLIQYYNGEERAKGNILERFSAQQFPDLHSELNLSSLELGDSALYFCASSVTASGYEQYFGPGTRLTVT.

The chain recombines TRBV28 with TRBJ2-7, with 12 bases matching TRBD2. CDR3 length equals 16 residues. Trimming cost V 6 bases and J 2 bases; bases outside gene matches: 8. Germline CDR1 MDHEN, CDR2 SYDVKM. The CDR3 region is CASSPAGLAGTYEQYF. The CDR3 region has the DNA TGTGCCAGCAGCCCCGCTGGACTAGCGGGAACCTACGAGCAGTACTTC.

Remarks on this clone: The sample contains more than one DNA sequence encoding this CDR3. This sequence joins TRBV28 and TRBJ2-1, with 7 positions matching TRBD1. The length of the CDR3 is 14 residues. Germline lookup yields CDR1 MDHEN and CDR2 SYDVKM. The trim removed 6 bases at V and 0 bases at J, leaving 2 bases unmatched. For the CDR3, the DNA is TGTGCCAGCAGCCACAGGGGCTCCTACAATGAGCAGTTCTTC. This encodes CASSHRGSYNEQFF. Looking up the rest from reference TRBV28 and TRBJ2-1 gives the full variable domain: DVKVTQSSRYLVKRTGEKVFLECVQDMDHENMFWYRQDPGLGLRLIYFSYDVKMKEKGDIPEGYSVSREKKERFSLILESASTNQTSMYLCASSHRGSYNEQFFGPGTRLTVL.

V is TRBV28 and J is TRBJ2-2; D is perhaps TRBD2 (5 bases). Looked up from germline, CDR1 is MDHEN and CDR2 is SYDVKM. This CDR3 is built from 16 residues. The V end was cut by 2 bases, the J end by 0 bases, with 10 bases between. The CDR3 spells CASSLPGLSNTGELFF. Written as DNA, the CDR3 is TGTGCCAGCAGTTTACCCGGACTCTCGAACACCGGGGAGCTGTTTTTT. Full variable domain (missing parts from reference TRBV28 and TRBJ2-2): DVKVTQSSRYLVKRTGEKVFLECVQDMDHENMFWYRQDPGLGLRLIYFSYDVKMKEKGDIPEGYSVSREKKERFSLILESASTNQTSMYLCASSLPGLSNTGELFFGEGSRLTVL.

The chain has TRBV24-1 and TRBJ2-7, with D maybe TRBD1 (6 bases). CDR1 and CDR2 from the germline V gene are KGHDR and SFDVKD. The CDR3 totals 16 residues. Trimming removed 4 bases from V and 0 bases from J, with 15 bases in between. The CDR3 region is CATSESTGPSSYEQYF. CDR3 in DNA: TGTGCCACCAGTGAATCCACAGGGCCCTCCTCCTACGAGCAGTACTTC.

Only a few counts were recorded for this clone. This sequence joins TRBV30 and TRBJ2-5; tentatively, D is TRBD2 (5 bases). The CDR3 loop spans 12 amino acids. Germline V gene data show CDR1 as GTSNPN and CDR2 as SVGIG (reference sequence). V lost 3 bases and J lost 11, with 16 bases in between. Here the CDR3 DNA reads TGTGCCTGGAGACTGCCCCTGGGAGCTCAGTACTTC. This sequence encodes CAWRLPLGAQYF.

The chain couples TRBV6-2 or TRBV6-3 to TRBJ2-6, with 7 bases fitting TRBD1. The germline CDR1 and CDR2 sequences are MNHEY and SVGEGT. J gave up 0 bases and V 2 bases, and 7 bases lay outside the gene matches. The CDR3 has 18 amino acids. The CDR3: CASSYTRGDSSGANVLTF. As DNA, the CDR3 is TGTGCCAGCAGTTACACCCGAGGGGACAGCTCTGGGGCCAACGTCCTGACTTTC.

The chain joins TRBV27 to TRBJ2-5, with 9 bases aligning to TRBD2. Germline values: CDR1 MNHEY, CDR2 SMNVEV (reference sequence). This CDR3 has 15 amino acids. V lost 4 bases and J lost 2; bases outside the gene matches: 5. The CDR3 nucleotides read TGTGCCAGCAGTTCAATAGCGGGAGAGCAAGAGACCCAGTACTTC. Translated: CASSSIAGEQETQYF.

The chain recombines TRBV14 with TRBJ2-3, with TRBD2 matching over 10 bases. The CDR3 is 16 residues long. Per germline, CDR1 SGHDN and CDR2 FVKESK. V dropped 3 bases and J dropped 4; count of bases not matched to a gene: 7. CDR3 sequence: CASSQPSGSGPDTQYF. In DNA, the CDR3 is TGTGCCAGCAGCCAGCCTAGCGGGAGTGGTCCAGATACGCAGTATTTT.

The V gene is TRBV7-2, the J gene TRBJ2-4, with TRBD1 matching over 8 bases. The CDR3 has 15 residues. V dropped 0 bases and J dropped 6; count of bases not matched to a gene: 4. The germline V gene encodes CDR1 SGHTA and CDR2 FQGNSA. This CDR3 is CASSLAPGGSNIQYF. The CDR3 region has the DNA TGTGCCAGCAGCTTAGCCCCAGGGGGCTCAAACATTCAGTACTTC.

V and J are TRBV12-5 and TRBJ1-2, with D unclear. The length of the CDR3 is 9 residues. Trimming cost V 4 bases and J 14 bases, with 8 bases left between them. The germline V gene encodes CDR1 LGHNT and CDR2 FRNRAP. This CDR3 is CASGSRPTF. CDR3 DNA: TGTGCTAGTGGTTCAAGACCGACCTTC.

The rearrangement joins TRBV7-2 to TRBJ2-1, with unresolved D. V was cut by 5 bases and J by 14 bases, with 19 bases left in between. The germline V gene encodes CDR1 SGHTA and CDR2 FQGNSA. CDR3 length equals 13 residues. The CDR3, as DNA: TGTGCCAGCAGCGAAGGCCCCTTGGGCGCGAAGTTCTTC. Amino acids: CASSEGPLGAKFF.

The V gene is TRBV6-6, the J gene TRBJ2-3; 10 bases match TRBD1. This CDR3 has 16 residues. The J segment lost 0 bases and the V segment lost 0 bases, leaving 0 bases of the junction unmatched. In germline, CDR1 is MNHNY, CDR2 SVGAGI (reference sequence). The DNA for the CDR3 is TGTGCCAGCAGTTACTCGGGACAGGGGAGCACAGATACGCAGTATTTT. This sequence encodes CASSYSGQGSTDTQYF.